This T cell receptor beta chain came from a study of tumor-infiltrating lymphocytes in primary liver carcinoma (dated by TCRdb to 2016 to 2017). Regarding the complete study: The five patients, three men and two women aged 30 to 69 years, had hepatocellular carcinoma (four) or combined HCC and intrahepatic cholangiocarcinoma (one). Tumors of the five patients were stage T1-T3 N0M0 with maximum diameters of about 4.2 to 10 cm. Each sample produced roughly 3.5 to 7.5 million productive TCRbeta reads, and read depth showed no significant difference between tissue types. Across five regions of each liver tumor, along with adjacent normal tissue and blood, the study brought together TCRbeta repertoire sequencing, expression microarrays and whole-exome sequencing. A total of 35 or so specimens from 5 patients went through TCRbeta repertoire sequencing, namely 25 tumor regions, 5 adjacent noncancerous liver tissues and 5 peripheral blood samples. Agilent mRNA microarray profiling was performed on the roughly 25 tumor region samples to relate TCRbeta repertoire diversity to the local molecular phenotype. Repertoires from technical replicates were highly reproducible, with mean shared-clone rates about 0.88 and correlation coefficients above 0.95. Broader findings and caveats from the paper: The top 250 clones accounted for a significantly greater share of the repertoire in tumors than in blood (p = 0.039). Only the TCR beta chain was sequenced, so true repertoire diversity is likely underestimated because unpaired alpha chains were not captured. Just about 7.5-25% of top clones turned up in all five regions of a tumor, which suggests spatial heterogeneity among tumor-infiltrating T cells. Since the samples were bulk and unsorted, there was no way to compare CD4+ and CD8+ T cell repertoires. With just a few patients in the study, the authors point out that the findings should be validated in a larger study. Consistent with antigen-driven expansion, pairs of tumor regions showed higher repertoire overlap (mean around 36%) than either tumor-adjacent pairs (approximately 17%) or tumor-blood pairs (around 14%).

Turning to this clonotype: Its antigen remains undetermined. Base-call qualities are not available, and no considerably larger clone is one nucleotide away.

Total RNA and DNA were co-extracted from around 18-30 mg of bulk tissue with the AllPrep DNA/RNA mini kit, without cell sorting. Surgical resection was performed in China between 2015 and early 2016 on about 5 patients with histopathologically diagnosed primary liver carcinoma. At the time of sampling, the patients had chronic HBV infection and had not received any treatment. Each tumor was sampled at five spatially separated regions: the superior, inferior, left-lateral and right-lateral poles and the tumor centre. Histological examination found more than 75% viable tumor cells in every tumor sample. Fresh tumor and adjacent tissue pieces were bisected, with one half stored in RNAlater at -80 degrees C and the other half sent for histology. Using a constant-region primer and ProtoScript II reverse transcriptase, TCRbeta-specific cDNA was reverse-transcribed from roughly 500 ng total RNA. The TCRbeta libraries were prepared through three rounds of nested multiplex PCR following a slightly modified ARM-PCR procedure. Sample barcodes and Illumina adapters were added in a final 25-cycle PCR using Deep VentR polymerase. Before sequencing, amplicons of 200-500 bp were purified from gel using a QIAquick gel extraction kit. TCRbeta amplicons were sequenced on an Illumina HiSeq 2500 with 250-bp paired-end reads. Per the source publication's procedure: Trimmomatic v0.33 was used to quality-trim the reads, and FLASH v1.2.11 was used to merge paired reads so that full CDR3 sequences could be recovered. MiGEC v1.2.1b assigned V, D and J germline segments to the rearranged TCRbeta sequences. Clonotype statistics and Shannon-Wiener diversity indices were calculated with VDJtools v1.0.0. To cut down on sampling bias, every analysis after diversity analysis relied on just the 250 most abundant clonotypes from each sample. Clones were called with MiXCR by TCRdb after fastp trimmed the public reads at Q25, and only in-frame beta chains were retained. Entries are consolidated by CDR3 protein sequence, retaining the most common genes and DNA. These V and J calls rely on TCRdb rather than the paper's analysis. A total of roughly 70,000 distinct CDR3 sequences appear in this sample, about 71% of them only once. The ten largest clones add up to 40% to 45% of the sample.

The source material was liver tumor tissue from sampling region 4. In light of the paper, this sample's cell subset or site label describes: tumor region T4, right-lateral pole. The sequence derives from a man aged 40-49 years with primary liver carcinoma and hepatitis B virus infection.

CDR3 region: CASSEVKTGRETQYF. The DNA is as follows: TGTGCCAGCAGTGAAGTAAAGACAGGGAGAGAGACCCAGTACTTC. The rearranged chain carries TRBV6-1 and TRBJ2-5, with 7 bases matching TRBD1. The germline V gene specifies MNHNS as CDR1 and SASEGT as CDR2. V and J are trimmed by 1 base and 4 bases, and the gene matches miss 6 bases of the junction. The cysteine opens and the phenylalanine closes a CDR3 of 15 amino acids. Kept here is only the CDR3 DNA, which spans 45 bases and is read in frame from base 1.